This TCR beta chain is drawn from a study of tumor and adjacent non-tumor tissue in lung cancer. Study-wide results and caveats: Tumor tissue had significantly higher TCR diversity than normal lung.

This CDR3 comprises 16 residues. Losses at the gene ends were 5 bases for V and 9 bases for J; bases not matched to a gene: 19. Germline V gene sequence: CDR1 SQVTM, CDR2 ANQGSEA. TCRbeta libraries were built with three rounds of nested PCR, modified from ARM-PCR. MiXCR, run by TCRdb on the multiplex PCR reads, gives a single entry per CDR3 protein. The data hold around 39,000 distinct CDR3 sequences, with approximately 61% observed a single time. RNA was extracted from bulk tissue without any cell sorting. Distant lung tissue was collected more than 3 cm away from the tumor edge. Of note for this clonotype: Its antigen is undetermined.

This sequence was found in a man aged 50 to 59 with non-small cell lung cancer. The sample was distant non-tumor lung tissue. The rearrangement uses TRBV29-1 and TRBJ2-1, with TRBD2 matching over 7 bases. The CDR3 is CSVLPQEVAGVGEQFF. CDR3 sequence (DNA): TGCAGCGTTCTCCCTCAGGAAGTGGCGGGAGTAGGTGAGCAGTTCTTC.